This entry describes one T cell receptor beta chain. No cognate antigen has been identified for it. Base qualities are missing; no much larger clone stands one base away. This record comes from a study of T cells in Graves' hyperthyroidism and ophthalmopathy (dated by TCRdb to the late 2010s). For context, the study as a whole: Peripheral blood samples were taken at the time of initial diagnosis, prior to any treatment. In addition, the study compared T-cell repertoires in thyroid tissue and in blood from several Graves' hyperthyroidism patients. TCR Vbeta CDR3 sequencing of approximately 140 peripheral blood samples (fewer than 45 ophthalmopathy, about 80 hyperthyroidism and roughly 17 progressor patients) is reported in the paper. After sampling, hyperthyroidism patients received methimazole starting at 30 mg daily, and ophthalmopathy patients received high-dose intravenous methylprednisolone. To identify distinguishing TCR V-J signatures, a discovery cohort of 90 to 100 patients was used, comprising some 43 with Graves' ophthalmopathy and under 60 with stable Graves' hyperthyroidism. The roughly 94 discovery patients were randomly split 7:3 into training and test sets. An independent validation cohort of under 20 hyperthyroidism patients and approximately 17 patients who later progressed to ophthalmopathy tested prospective prediction of ophthalmopathy. What the study reported, not specific to this receptor: In validation, the model predicted progression to ophthalmopathy with 55% to 71% sensitivity and around 72% specificity, a median of about 6.7 months before onset. Ophthalmopathy was separated from stable hyperthyroidism by a 13 V-J signature model, with roughly 88% sensitivity and around 81% specificity obtained in cross-validation and 80%/75% obtained in testing. Blood samples also contained most of the expanded thyroid clonotypes (frequency above 0.001), which suggests that blood repertoires may reflect thyroid immune responses. No statistical method was used to set the sample size in advance, and investigators knew the group allocation.

The CDR3 measures 15 amino acids from cysteine to phenylalanine. Of the read, only the CDR3 DNA is kept; its 45 bases are in frame from base 1. The trim is 2 bases for V and 6 bases for J, with a gap of 13 bases between the germline ends. For CDR1 and CDR2, the germline V gene lists MDHEN and SYDVKM. TCR beta CDR3 regions were amplified from RNA transcripts. A first-round RT-PCR of the TCR CDR3 used the HTBI primer set with the Qiagen OneStep RT-PCR kit. The libraries were constructed in a second round of multiplex PCR and then size-selected and purified. Sequencing of the libraries was done on an Illumina HiSeq2000 using paired-end 100 bp reads. Processing in the source paper ran as follows. Raw data were processed with SOAPnuke, discarding reads with adapters, uncalled bases, mean Phred below 15, or no exact constant-primer or identifier match. COPE v1.2.5 was used to merge the high-quality paired reads, and each unique nucleotide sequence was defined as a clonotype. Clonotypes were aligned to IMGT TRBV, TRBD and TRBJ reference segments using MiTCR v1.1. The analysis included only V-J combinations with a frequency above 0.0001, which together covered approximately 99% of the repertoires. The TCS score was defined as F50 (clonal expansion) divided by E x V (chaos), with BLOSUM62-based TCRdist calculated between CDR3 peptides within each V-J. Welch's t-statistics and random forest reduced roughly 530 V-J features to 10 to 15, which were used in a naive Bayes classifier (R e1071). Thyroid-blood repertoire similarity was quantified with the Morisita-Horn index. In TCRdb, the public reads were trimmed at Q25 with fastp and aligned with MiXCR, with productive beta chains retained. When rows share a CDR3 protein, they turn into one entry using the most common DNA and genes. For this entry, the V and J calls and clone size follow TCRdb and not the study's own pipeline. This sample comprises 85,000 to 110,000 distinct CDR3 sequences, 45% to 50% of them detected only once. 20% to 30% of the sample rests with the top ten.

A patient counted as having stable Graves' hyperthyroidism if no progression to ophthalmopathy occurred over 18 months of follow-up. Hyperthyroidism patients were newly diagnosed, with disease duration under 2 months, and aged 18 to 65 years. Any patient with an uncontrolled infection, another autoimmune disease, pregnancy or lactation was excluded. Diagnoses were established on the basis of clinical symptoms, serum thyroxine and TRAb, thyroid ultrasound, and orbital computed tomography. PBMCs were separated from 10 ml of fresh peripheral blood using Ficoll-Paque density gradient centrifugation. Total RNA was extracted with Trizol reagent, and quality was checked on an Agilent 2100 Bioanalyzer.

The clonotype comes from a man aged 35 to 55 with Graves' hyperthyroidism. This sequence uses TRBV28 and TRBJ2-2; the D gene is perhaps TRBD1 or TRBD2, each of them matching over 5 bases. The sample was blood. The sequenced DNA is TGTGCCAGCAGTTTAGGGGCGAGGGCTTCCGGGGAGCTGTTTTTT. Its translation is CASSLGARASGELFF.